This T cell receptor (beta chain) was identified during a study of cytomegalovirus exposure and HLA in healthy donors. Germline lookup yields CDR1 MDHEN and CDR2 SYDVKM. V gave up 6 bases and J gave up 3 bases, with 15 bases separating them. This CDR3 is built from 15 residues. All the people who gave samples were healthy bone marrow donors. It was with 60 Vbeta and 13 Jbeta primers that the PCR ran. Assay: immunoSEQ multiplex PCR; the TCRdb copy retains only in-frame clones and omits some. In the table there are 110,000 to 150,000 clones, around two thirds of which are singletons. Study-wide findings and caveats: By a later analysis, the bulk of CMV-associated TCR beta chains appeared HLA-restricted. A later analysis showed HLA-associated TCR beta chains outstripping equally common others in clonal expansion. One variant, a missense change in DCLRE1C, was linked in a later analysis to TCR beta V- and J-gene trimming.

Remarks on this clone: Its target is not known.

The rearrangement joins TRBV28 to TRBJ1-5, with no clear D. Sequences were obtained from PBMCs. The origin of this receptor is a woman aged 55-69 years in good health and CMV-seropositive. CDR3 sequence reads: CASSPGVRANQPQHF. The CDR3 coding sequence is TGTGCCAGCAGCCCGGGAGTCCGAGCCAATCAGCCCCAGCATTTT.